This T cell receptor beta chain was captured in a study of a mutant IDH1 vaccine in newly diagnosed glioma. Study-wide background: Commencement of vaccination occurred 4-6 weeks following radiotherapy alone, or concurrently with temozolomide cycles. The earlier regimen, radiotherapy, temozolomide, or both, was most often both.

Time point noted: week 11, during vaccination. A single vaccine dose contained 300 ug of mutant IDH1 20-mer peptide, and topical imiquimod was used with it. As to this clone: Its target is not known.

The method was immunoSEQ multiplex PCR; TCRdb's version includes in-frame clones alone and lacks a portion of them. The data show about 62,000 clones, approximately 90% seen once. V was pared by 5 bases and J by 5 bases, with 7 bases of the junction left unmatched. This CDR3 has 14 amino acids. Germline assignment: CDR1 KGHSH and CDR2 LQKENI. Sequenced material: PBMCs, taken from a glioma patient whose treatment included an IDH1 peptide vaccine. The TCR was taken from a man aged 35 to 55 with glioma. The chain carries TRBV18 and TRBJ2-7; 9 bases map to TRBD2. The CDR3 loop is CASSAGTSIHEQYF. CDR3 sequence (DNA): TGTGCCAGCTCAGCCGGGACTAGCATCCACGAGCAGTACTTC.